This record concerns one T cell receptor beta chain sequence. The antigen is unknown. Germline lookup yields CDR1 SGHRS and CDR2 YFSETQ. V trimming: 5 bases; J trimming: 5 bases; junction bases outside the gene matches: 14. CDR3 length: 16 residues. TCRdb fed the 5' RACE reads into MiXCR, producing one record per CDR3 protein. The table records approximately 490,000 distinct CDR3 sequences, about 22% of them present only once. This specimen belongs to a study of identical twins. Overall study findings and caveats: For monozygotic twins, models underestimated out-of-frame TCR alpha sharing. Insertion counts were lower in abundant cord blood beta clonotypes, a trend that memory repertoires did not show. The study based its conclusions on cross-sectional statistical analysis and did not follow the same donors.

Everyone who gave samples was a healthy Caucasian. These sequences were also reported in another study, on yellow fever vaccine responses in identical twins.

This receptor was obtained from a woman younger than 35 in good health. The sample consisted of CD4+ T cells sorted from blood. The V and J genes are TRBV5-1 and TRBJ2-5, with 8 bases identical to TRBD2. Written as DNA, the CDR3 is TGCGCCAGCAGTTCAGGAGCGGGGGTCCTCTCGGAGACCCAGTACTTC. It yields the protein CASSSGAGVLSETQYF.